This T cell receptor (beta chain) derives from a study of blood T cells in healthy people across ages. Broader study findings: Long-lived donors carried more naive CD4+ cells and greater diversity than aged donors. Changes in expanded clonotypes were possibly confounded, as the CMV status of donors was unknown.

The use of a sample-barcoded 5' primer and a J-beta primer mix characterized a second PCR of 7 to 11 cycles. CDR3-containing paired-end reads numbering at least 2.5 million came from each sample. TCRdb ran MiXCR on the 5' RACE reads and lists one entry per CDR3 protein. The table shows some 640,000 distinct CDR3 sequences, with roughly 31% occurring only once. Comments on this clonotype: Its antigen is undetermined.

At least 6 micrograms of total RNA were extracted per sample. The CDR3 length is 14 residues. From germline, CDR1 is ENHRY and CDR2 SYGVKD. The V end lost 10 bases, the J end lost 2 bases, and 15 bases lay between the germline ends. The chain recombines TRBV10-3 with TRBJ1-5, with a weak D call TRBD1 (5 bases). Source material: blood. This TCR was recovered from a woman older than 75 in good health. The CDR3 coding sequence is TGTGCCACCAGGGCAGACTTTGGCAATCAGCCCCAGCATTTT. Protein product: CATRADFGNQPQHF.